Each of the 28 T cell receptor beta chains below was sequenced from the same sample in a study of cytomegalovirus exposure and HLA in healthy donors. 13 Jbeta primers and 60 Vbeta primers were used for the PCR. This table comes from immunoSEQ multiplex PCR, and its TCRdb copy is limited to in-frame clones, with some not included. The sample holds some 96,000 clones; about 75% are singletons and the top ten take roughly 7.7%. The material sequenced was PBMCs. The receptors derive from a middle-aged man in good health and CMV-seropositive.

The chain recombines TRBV9 with TRBJ2-7, with D perhaps matching TRBD2 (6 bases). Germline V lookup: CDR1 SGDLS, CDR2 YYNGEE. The ends were cut back, 4 bases at V and 2 bases at J, with 13 bases in the middle. CDR3 size: 14 residues. The CDR3 loop reads CASSTRDWAYEQYF. CDR3 DNA sequence: TGTGCCAGCAGCACTCGGGACTGGGCCTACGAGCAGTACTTC.

This rearrangement joins TRBV5-6 to TRBJ2-5; TRBD2 aligns across 8 bases. This CDR3 has 13 amino acids. V dropped 0 bases and J dropped 5; count of bases not matched to a gene: 0. Germline V CDR1 and CDR2: SGHDT, YYEEEE. CDR3 amino acids: CASSLGLAETQYF. The CDR3 coding sequence is TGTGCCAGCAGCTTGGGACTAGCGGAGACCCAGTACTTC.

This clone was counted only a few times. The chain employs TRBV2 and TRBJ1-2; 10 positions agree with TRBD1. CDR1 is SNHLY, CDR2 FYNNEI, per germline. The CDR3 is 18 amino acids. After removal of 0 bases from V and 0 bases from J, the junction contained 7 bases not matched to a gene. The CDR3 DNA reads as TGTGCCAGCAGTGAAGCCGGGACAGGGGTACTAGCTAACTATGGCTACACCTTC. It is translated as CASSEAGTGVLANYGYTF.

The chain links TRBV9 to TRBJ2-3; no reliable D call. V lost 3 bases and J lost 5, with 16 bases in between. The CDR3 is 15 residues long. Germline CDR1 SGDLS, CDR2 YYNGEE. For the CDR3, the DNA is TGTGCCAGCAGCGGTGCGTTGGTAACGGGAGATACGCAGTATTTT. Translating gives CASSGALVTGDTQYF. The variable domain in full, with the rest retrieved from reference TRBV9 and TRBJ2-3, is DSGVTQTPKHLITATGQRVTLRCSPRSGDLSVYWYQQSLDQGLQFLIQYYNGEERAKGNILERFSAQQFPDLHSELNLSSLELGDSALYFCASSGALVTGDTQYFGPGTRLTVL.

V and J are TRBV7-2 and TRBJ2-3, with D unresolved. Per germline, CDR1 SGHTA and CDR2 FQGNSA. This CDR3 contains 16 residues. The V end lost 2 bases, the J end lost 6 bases, and 18 bases lay between the germline ends. For the CDR3, the DNA is TGTGCCAGCAGCTTACAGGTTGGGCTGTTCGTTGATACGCAGTATTTT. It specifies CASSLQVGLFVDTQYF.

This chain joins TRBV19 and TRBJ2-7; 8 bases match TRBD1. CDR1 LNHDA and CDR2 SQIVND come from the germline V gene (reference sequence). This CDR3 is 16 amino acids long. V lost 5 bases and J lost 8; bases outside the gene matches: 17. CDR3 in DNA: TGTGCCAGTAGTGTACAAGGACAGGGCCCATTCGGGAAGCAGTACTTC. It translates to CASSVQGQGPFGKQYF.

The rearrangement links TRBV30 to TRBJ2-3, with 9 bases identical to TRBD2. There are 16 residues in the CDR3. With V trimmed by 4 bases and J by 4 bases, 12 bases remained unmatched. The germline V gene encodes CDR1 GTSNPN and CDR2 SVGIG (reference sequence). In DNA form, the CDR3 reads TGTGCCTGGATCCTCCTTAGCGGGAGTAAGGCAGATACGCAGTATTTT. As protein: CAWILLSGSKADTQYF.

The J gene is TRBJ2-2, the V gene TRBV10-2; TRBD2 agrees at 12 bases. The germline gives CDR1 WSHSY, CDR2 SAAADI. V shed 2 bases, J shed 5 bases, and the junction held 0 bases outside the gene matches. The CDR3 is 15 amino acids. The CDR3 bases are TGCGCCAGCAGTGAGACTAGCGGGAGGACCGGGGAGCTGTTTTTT. Translation gives CASSETSGRTGELFF.

The V call is TRBV2, the J call TRBJ2-5, with TRBD2 matching over 9 bases. Germline trimming cut 5 bases from V and 5 bases from J; bases unmatched to any gene: 6. This CDR3 is built from 14 residues. Germline CDR1 is SNHLY and CDR2 is FYNNEI. CDR3 in amino acids: CASSLAGDVETQYF. The CDR3 DNA is TGTGCCAGCAGTTTAGCGGGAGATGTCGAGACCCAGTACTTC.

This clone has a single count. As DNA, the CDR3 is TGTGCCAGCAGCGACATTAACACCCTCCACTTT. This encodes CASSDINTLHF. The J gene is TRBJ1-6, the V gene TRBV7-2, with unresolved D. Germline lookup yields CDR1 SGHTA and CDR2 FQGNSA. Between the trimmed V and J ends, which lost 5 bases and 14 bases, there was a span of 10 bases. This CDR3 is 11 amino acids long.

This chain connects TRBV7-2 to TRBJ2-3; the match to TRBD2 covers 9 bases. Germline lookup yields CDR1 SGHTA and CDR2 FQGNSA. This CDR3 has 17 amino acids. Losses at the gene ends were 1 base for V and 8 bases for J; bases not matched to a gene: 13. CDR3 nucleotide sequence: TGTGCCAGCAGCTTAGTTGGCGCTAGCGGGAAAGGCGGTACGCAGTATTTT. Residues: CASSLVGASGKGGTQYF.

The chain employs TRBV5-6 and TRBJ2-2, with 7 bases matching TRBD1. Germline CDR1 is SGHDT and CDR2 is YYEEEE. The CDR3 runs 13 residues. The junction had 5 bases not matched to a gene; V was cut back by 6 bases and J by 6 bases. The CDR3 protein is CASIRDRAGELFF. The CDR3 coding sequence is TGTGCCAGCATCCGCGACAGGGCCGGGGAGCTGTTTTTT.

This chain uses TRBV11-2 with TRBJ2-3, with 12 nucleotides matching TRBD2. Germline CDR1 SGHAT, CDR2 FQNNGV. The CDR3 runs 17 residues. V lost 5 bases and J lost 0; bases outside the gene matches: 6. The CDR3: CASSVGLAGISTDTQYF. DNA of the CDR3: TGTGCCAGCAGCGTCGGACTAGCGGGAATTAGCACAGATACGCAGTATTTT.

J is TRBJ2-7 and V is TRBV29-1, with D perhaps matching TRBD1 (7 bases). The CDR3 consists of 13 residues. V shed 3 bases and J shed 3 bases, with 12 bases lying between them. Germline loops: CDR1 SQVTM, CDR2 ANQGSEA. The CDR3 bases are TGCAGCGTTGACGGGCAGGGGGGCTACGAGCAGTACTTC. Protein product: CSVDGQGGYEQYF.

J is TRBJ2-7 and V is TRBV2; 9 nucleotides agree with TRBD1. There are 15 residues in the CDR3. Losses at the gene ends were 1 base for V and 3 bases for J; bases not matched to a gene: 4. Looked up from germline, CDR1 is SNHLY and CDR2 is FYNNEI. The CDR3 reads CASSEGTGVFYEQYF. The CDR3 bases are TGTGCCAGCAGTGAAGGGACAGGGGTATTCTACGAGCAGTACTTC.

A few counts support this clone. This chain uses TRBV11-2 with TRBJ1-6, with a tentative D call TRBD1 (5 bases). CDR1 is SGHAT and CDR2 is FQNNGV in the germline V gene. V lost 5 bases to trimming and J lost 7 bases, with 12 bases between them. CDR3 length: 14 amino acids. The CDR3 is CASSPRQHNSPLHF. The DNA for the CDR3 is TGTGCCAGCAGCCCTAGACAGCACAATTCACCCCTCCACTTT. The variable domain in full, with the rest retrieved from reference TRBV11-2 and TRBJ1-6, is EAGVAQSPRYKIIEKRQSVAFWCNPISGHATLYWYQQILGQGPKLLIQFQNNGVVDDSQLPKDRFSAERLKGVDSTLKIQPAKLEDSAVYLCASSPRQHNSPLHFGNGTRLTVT.

The rearrangement joins TRBV5-4 to TRBJ1-2; no clear D gene. From germline, CDR1 is SGHNT and CDR2 YYREEE (reference sequence). The V gene lost 4 bases and the J gene lost 3 bases, with 10 bases spanning the gap. The length of the CDR3 is 13 residues. CDR3 residues: CASSPPGYYGYTF. In DNA, the CDR3 is TGTGCCAGCAGCCCTCCGGGGTACTATGGCTACACCTTC. The full variable domain, rest sourced from reference TRBV5-4 and TRBJ1-2, is ETGVTQSPTHLIKTRGQQVTLRCSSQSGHNTVSWYQQALGQGPQFIFQYYREEENGRGNFPPRFSGLQFPNYSSELNVNALELDDSALYLCASSPPGYYGYTFGSGTRLTVV.

V usage is TRBV2 and J usage is TRBJ2-7; TRBD1 aligns across 10 bases. This CDR3 is 15 amino acids long. After removal of 7 bases from V and 4 bases from J, the junction contained 10 bases not matched to a gene. CDR1 and CDR2 from the germline V gene are SNHLY and FYNNEI. CDR3 DNA sequence: TGTGCCAGCACCTCCGGGGGACAGGGGTGGTACGAGCAGTACTTC. Translating it yields CASTSGGQGWYEQYF. Variable domain in full (rest from reference TRBV2 and TRBJ2-7): EPEVTQTPSHQVTQMGQEVILRCVPISNHLYFYWYRQILGQKVEFLVSFYNNEISEKSEIFDDQFSVERPDGSNFTLKIRSTKLEDSAMYFCASTSGGQGWYEQYFGPGTRLTVT.

This clone was recorded only once. The chain has TRBV19 and TRBJ1-5, with TRBD1 as a possible D gene (6 bases). Germline loops: CDR1 LNHDA, CDR2 SQIVND (reference sequence). CDR3 length equals 17 residues. V dropped 2 bases and J dropped 9 bases, with 23 bases sitting between them. CDR3 sequence (DNA): TGTGCCAGTAGTATATCGTGGACAGATGCTTTGGGGCGGCCCCAGCATTTT. Protein sequence: CASSISWTDALGRPQHF.

The rearrangement uses TRBV7-9 and TRBJ2-1, with 9 bases aligning to TRBD2. The CDR3 sequence is 15 residues long. From germline, CDR1 is SEHNR and CDR2 FQNEAQ (reference sequence). The V gene end was trimmed by 1 base and the J gene end by 6 bases; junction bases not matched to a gene: 4. CDR3 coding DNA: TGTGCCAGCAGCTTAGGAGCGGGGGGCCTCAATGAGCAGTTCTTC. Amino acid sequence: CASSLGAGGLNEQFF.

This clone has only a few counts. The genes are TRBV7-8 and TRBJ2-3; 8 bases fit TRBD1. CDR1 SGHVS and CDR2 FQNEAQ come from the germline V gene. The junction had 11 bases not matched to a gene; V was cut back by 4 bases and J by 2 bases. The CDR3 is made up of 17 amino acids. This CDR3 is CASSSGPRQGNTDTQYF. CDR3 in DNA: TGTGCCAGCAGCTCCGGCCCCCGACAGGGGAACACAGATACGCAGTATTTT.

The chain links TRBV9 to TRBJ2-2; 8 bases fit TRBD1. This CDR3 has 18 amino acids. The germline V gene has CDR1 SGDLS and CDR2 YYNGEE. The V and J ends lost 0 bases and 1 base, in that order; junction bases with no gene match: 8. The chain's CDR3 is CASSVGIPGQGNTGELFF. CDR3 sequence (DNA): TGTGCCAGCAGCGTAGGAATACCAGGACAGGGGAACACCGGGGAGCTGTTTTTT.

V usage is TRBV10-2 and J usage is TRBJ1-1; D is uncertain. This CDR3 has 13 residues. The V gene's germline CDR1 is WSHSY and CDR2 SAAADI. Trimming removed 10 bases at V and 0 bases at J, with 12 bases between. The CDR3 reads CATVSNLNTEAFF. CDR3 nucleotides: TGCGCCACCGTGAGCAATCTGAACACTGAAGCTTTCTTT.

This clone came up a few times. This chain connects TRBV15 to TRBJ2-3; 10 bases fit TRBD1. V lost 2 bases to trimming and J lost 6 bases; unmatched junction nucleotides: 5. The CDR3 length is 15 residues. Germline loops: CDR1 LNHNV, CDR2 YYDKDF (reference sequence). CDR3 sequence reads: CATSRPGQGSDTQYF. In nucleotides, the CDR3 is TGTGCCACCAGCAGACCGGGACAGGGGTCCGATACGCAGTATTTT. Together with reference TRBV15 and TRBJ2-3, the CDR3 gives the full variable domain: DAMVIQNPRYQVTQFGKPVTLSCSQTLNHNVMYWYQQKSSQAPKLLFHYYDKDFNNEADTPDNFQSRRPNTSFCFLDIRSPGLGDTAMYLCATSRPGQGSDTQYFGPGTRLTVL.

This clone was counted a few times. The chain combines TRBV6-5 with TRBJ2-5; 11 bases match TRBD2. With V trimmed by 6 bases and J by 1 base, 4 bases remained unmatched. The CDR3 totals 15 residues. Germline CDR1 and CDR2: MNHEY and SVGAGI. The CDR3 DNA reads TGTGCCAGCAGCCCAACTAGCGGGGGCCAAGAGACCCAGTACTTC. Residues: CASSPTSGGQETQYF.

This rearrangement joins TRBV4-1 to TRBJ1-2; the match to TRBD1 covers 7 bases. The V gene's germline CDR1 is MGHRA and CDR2 YSYEKL. J was trimmed by 0 bases and V by 4 bases; bases with no gene match: 5. CDR3 length equals 15 residues. The CDR3: CASSPGTATNYGYTF. Here the CDR3 DNA reads TGCGCCAGCAGCCCCGGGACAGCCACTAACTATGGCTACACCTTC.

The chain links TRBV5-6 to TRBJ2-3; 7 positions agree with TRBD1. The J segment lost 1 base and the V segment lost 4 bases, leaving 3 bases of the junction unmatched. CDR1 SGHDT and CDR2 YYEEEE come from the germline V gene. The CDR3 has 14 residues. CDR3 sequence (DNA): TGTGCCAGCAGCCCAGGGACAGGCACAGATACGCAGTATTTT. This translates into CASSPGTGTDTQYF.

Here the CDR3 reads CASHKGNTEAFF. DNA for the CDR3: TGTGCCAGTCACAAGGGGAATACTGAAGCTTTCTTT. This chain uses TRBV2 with TRBJ1-1, with D possibly matching TRBD1 (5 bases). There are 12 residues in the CDR3. Germline V gene lookup returns CDR1 SNHLY and CDR2 FYNNEI. Trimming removed 9 bases at V and 5 bases at J, with 13 bases between. The whole variable domain, filled in from reference TRBV2 and TRBJ1-1, reads EPEVTQTPSHQVTQMGQEVILRCVPISNHLYFYWYRQILGQKVEFLVSFYNNEISEKSEIFDDQFSVERPDGSNFTLKIRSTKLEDSAMYFCASHKGNTEAFFGQGTRLTVV.